The clone carrying this T cell receptor (beta chain) was picked up many times. Its antigen remains unknown. These data originate in a study of T cell repertoires in cytomegalovirus infection. The overall study: The authors used CMV epitopes that were HLA-C-restricted (recently identified) and HLA-B-restricted (well studied). In public TCR beta signatures, there were indications of both CMV infection and matching HLA type.

TCRdb fed the reads into MiXCR, producing one record per CDR3 protein. In the table there are about 890,000 distinct CDR3 sequences, around 31% of which are singletons. Whole-study findings and limits: Public TCR beta family frequency separated CMV-and-HLA carriers, including in an independent cohort. HLA-C-restricted CMV clonotypes gave the most frequent clonotype in two of eight donors.

The clonotype comes from a human donor in good health (CMV status not recorded). Some clones in this sample may be carry-over from other donors' samples. The sample here was cultured CD8+ T cells from PBMCs, taken from culture after CMV antigen stimulation.

CDR3 in amino acids: CASSSGGGNNEQFF. As DNA, the CDR3 is TGTGCCAGCAGCTCCGGCGGGGGTAACAATGAGCAGTTCTTC. The chain has TRBV7-6 and TRBJ2-1; the match to TRBD2 covers 7 bases. The CDR3 totals 14 residues. V shed 4 bases, J shed 5 bases, and the junction held 5 bases outside the gene matches. In germline, CDR1 is SGHVS, CDR2 FNYEAQ. Variable domain in full (rest from reference TRBV7-6 and TRBJ2-1): GAGVSQSPRYKVTKRGQDVALRCDPISGHVSLYWYRQALGQGPEFLTYFNYEAQQDKSGLPNDRFSAERPEGSISTLTIQRTEQRDSAMYRCASSSGGGNNEQFFGPGTRLTVL.